The entry that follows covers one T cell receptor (beta chain) sequence. Its antigen is still unknown. Base qualities are not recorded, but no much larger clone differs from it by a single base. Every donor was a healthy Caucasian. The twin cohort consisted of three pairs of female monozygotic twins, all aged about 18 to 29 years. Positive isolation kits from Invitrogen were used to isolate CD4+ and CD8+ T cell populations. Taken from the germline V gene (reference sequence), the CDR1 and CDR2 loops are SEHNR and FQNEAQ. Reading from cysteine to phenylalanine, the CDR3 counts 16 amino acids. The entry retains the CDR3 DNA only, 48 bases that are in frame from base 1. Germline trimming: 3 bases from V, 1 base from J; junction bases outside gene matches: 6. This sample is part of a study of identical twins (dated by TCRdb to about 2016). Looking at the study overall: TCR alpha and beta repertoires from monozygotic twins, unrelated adults of various ages and cord blood were deep-sequenced to test whether fetal clonotypes persist. To rule out contamination, replicate twin experiments were performed at different times with different library preparation protocols.

The library was produced with 5' RACE. The instrument was an Illumina HiSeq 2000. A universal primer binding site was introduced by template switching, and a unique molecular identifier was present in the final cDNA, enabling accurate counting of TCR cDNA molecules. First-strand cDNA for TCR alpha and beta chains was synthesized from specific primers in the conserved constant-segment region. To control for contamination, each cDNA library was double barcoded with a SMART-Mk sample barcode plus Illumina barcodes. TruSeq adapter sequences and Illumina sample barcodes were added in two successive PCR steps. Sequencing of the TCR alpha and beta cDNA libraries was done on the Illumina HiSeq platform using custom primers. The original methods were these. MiGEC processed the raw reads to extract unique molecular identifiers, while MiXCR was used to determine the CDR3 positions. Recombination models were inferred per individual with the repgenHMM and IGoR tools using an EM algorithm. The tcR package in R was used for shared clonotype analysis, with sharing normalized by the product of cloneset sizes. To study raw recombination free of thymic and clonal selection effects, out-of-frame nonproductive sequences were analyzed. TCRdb reran the public reads through fastp at Q25 and MiXCR, keeping productive beta chains. A single entry per CDR3 protein holds the most common genes and DNA from its merged rows. TCRdb, not the original authors, processed these V and J calls. The sample table lists some 570,000 distinct CDR3 sequences, 20% to 25% of them with a count of one. Around 0.47% of the sample is in the top ten clones.

Broader findings and caveats from the paper: Compared with coincidental sharing between unrelated individuals, out-of-frame TCR alpha sequences shared between twins showed an excess of sequences with low generation probability. Out-of-frame TCR alpha sharing in monozygotic twins was systematically underestimated by recombination models, whereas sharing between unrelated individuals was in agreement with the recombination models. In beta out-of-frame sequences, excess twin sharing was weaker, because having fewer shared sequences lowered the signal-to-noise ratio. Abundant cord blood beta clonotypes had fewer insertions, young adult naive repertoires showed a similar but weaker trend, and memory repertoires showed no such trend. Zero-insertion analyses could be partly confounded by invariant T cells such as MAIT and iNKT, though diverse VJ usage argued against such confounding for most clonotypes. Conclusions relied on cross-sectional statistical analysis, since the same donors could not be followed over many years.

This same sample was also taken into another study, of yellow fever vaccine responses in identical twins. From the second report: The authors reported that the T cell response to vaccination in identical twins appeared partly convergent and partly personalized. Focusing on identical twins, the study followed the T cell clones that responded to the vaccine, and did so with precision.

The sequence links TRBV7-9 to TRBJ2-3, with 8 bases matching TRBD1. Sequenced: CD4+ T cells sorted from blood. The source is a woman under 30 in good health. The CDR3 protein: CASSFRTGTGTDTQYF. Here is the DNA: TGTGCCAGCAGCTTCCGGACAGGGACGGGCACAGATACGCAGTATTTT.